The 18 T cell receptor beta chains below were found in one sample sequenced in a study of blood T cell repertoires in COVID-19. Profiled with immunoSEQ multiplex PCR; TCRdb holds only in-frame clones, not every one. The table records some 140,000 clones, almost 85% of them present only once. Sequenced: peripheral blood. The receptors come from a human donor in a cohort sampled during active COVID-19.

This chain joins TRBV9 and TRBJ1-2, with no clear D. The CDR3 totals 14 residues. CDR1 and CDR2 from the germline V gene are SGDLS and YYNGEE. V lost 4 bases and J 3 bases, leaving 13 bases between the germline ends. The CDR3 DNA follows: TGTGCCAGCAGCCCGTCCCTTAGTTACTATGGCTACACCTTC. Its translation is CASSPSLSYYGYTF.

The gene calls are TRBV30 and TRBJ2-7; TRBD1 matches 7 bases. From germline, CDR1 is GTSNPN and CDR2 SVGIG (reference sequence). The CDR3 totals 14 residues. With V trimmed by 4 bases and J by 2 bases, 8 bases remained unmatched. The CDR3 sequence is CAWKTGRRPYEQYF. In DNA, the CDR3 is TGTGCCTGGAAGACAGGGAGACGGCCCTACGAGCAGTACTTC. The entire variable domain, with the rest obtained from reference TRBV30 and TRBJ2-7, is as follows: SQTIHQWPATLVQPVGSPLSLECTVEGTSNPNLYWYRQAAGRGLQLLFYSVGIGQISSEVPQNLSASRPQDRQFILSSKKLLLSDSGFYLCAWKTGRRPYEQYFGPGTRLTVT.

The count of this clone is one. The V call is TRBV27, the J call TRBJ2-7; D possibly corresponds to TRBD2 (5 bases). Trimming cost V 2 bases and J 6 bases, with 11 bases left between them. The CDR3 is made up of 13 amino acids. CDR1 and CDR2 (germline): MNHEY, SMNVEV (reference sequence). DNA of the CDR3: TGTGCCAGCAGTTTAGGGCCGAGGGTCGAGCAGTACTTC. Its protein is CASSLGPRVEQYF.

The chain uses TRBV6-5 and TRBJ2-7; a weak D match, TRBD1 (5 bases). Trimming removed 4 bases from V and 3 bases from J, with 10 bases in between. The CDR3 covers 13 residues. CDR1 is MNHEY, CDR2 SVGAGI, per germline. The CDR3 DNA reads TGTGCCAGCAGTTTCGACAGAAGCTACGAGCAGTACTTC. Amino acids: CASSFDRSYEQYF.

The chain is built from TRBV5-1 and TRBJ1-1; TRBD1 aligns across 7 bases. V gave up 10 bases and J gave up 0 bases; unmatched junction bases: 15. Germline CDR1 is SGHRS and CDR2 is YFSETQ. The CDR3 is 16 amino acids. The DNA of the CDR3 is TGCGCCTCCACACACTTGGGACAGCAATTGAACACTGAAGCTTTCTTT. It codes for CASTHLGQQLNTEAFF.

The V call is TRBV2, the J call TRBJ1-6; D might be TRBD1 (6 bases). V was trimmed by 3 bases and J by 6 bases, leaving 12 bases between them. The CDR3 runs to 15 residues. CDR1 SNHLY and CDR2 FYNNEI come from the germline V gene. CDR3 amino acids: CASSDNRATNSPLHF. The CDR3 region has the DNA TGTGCCAGCAGTGATAACAGGGCGACTAATTCACCCCTCCACTTT.

V gene TRBV15 combines with J gene TRBJ2-7, with a weak D call TRBD1 (5 bases). Germline V gives CDR1 LNHNV, CDR2 YYDKDF (reference sequence). The germline V and J ends were trimmed by 0 bases and 2 bases, with 11 bases remaining between them. The CDR3 sequence is 15 residues long. The CDR3 nucleotides read TGTGCCACCAGCAGAGATAGGGGCAATACCTACGAGCAGTACTTC. As protein: CATSRDRGNTYEQYF.

This rearrangement joins TRBV30 to TRBJ2-7, with 12 bases fitting TRBD2. V was pared by 2 bases and J by 0 bases, with 2 bases of the junction left unmatched. Germline V gene lookup returns CDR1 GTSNPN and CDR2 SVGIG (reference sequence). There are 15 residues in the CDR3. CDR3 DNA sequence: TGTGCCTGGAGTTTGACTAGCGGGGGCTCCTACGAGCAGTACTTC. Translated, it gives CAWSLTSGGSYEQYF.

This clone appeared once. The same CDR3 can be traced to other DNA sequences in this sample. The V and J genes are TRBV6-2 or TRBV6-3 and TRBJ1-3, with a weak D call TRBD1 (6 bases). Germline values: CDR1 MNHEY, CDR2 SVGEGT. Between the trimmed V and J ends, which lost 6 bases and 0 bases, there was a span of 12 bases. The CDR3 length is 15 residues. The CDR3 region has the DNA TGTGCCAGCAGCCCAGGGGCCTACTCTGGAAACACCATATATTTT. Its translation is CASSPGAYSGNTIYF.

This chain uses TRBV7-9 with TRBJ1-2; 7 bases are shared with TRBD1. CDR1 is SEHNR, CDR2 FQNEAQ, per germline (reference sequence). V was clipped by 1 base and J by 1 base; unmatched bases: 9. This CDR3 has 17 amino acids. CDR3 coding DNA: TGTGCCAGCAGCTTAGGTTGGTCCGGGACAGATAACTATGGCTACACCTTC. This sequence encodes CASSLGWSGTDNYGYTF.

On this clone: The sample holds other DNA sequences that translate to the same CDR3. V and J are TRBV5-4 and TRBJ1-2, with no clear D. The CDR3 is 13 residues long. Germline lookup yields CDR1 SGHNT and CDR2 YYREEE (reference sequence). The ends were cut back, 4 bases at V and 4 bases at J, with 11 bases in the middle. CDR3 sequence reads: CASSLEGSYGYTF. CDR3 nucleotides: TGTGCCAGCAGCCTTGAGGGATCCTATGGCTACACCTTC.

The chain recombines TRBV7-8 with TRBJ1-4; D might be TRBD1 (6 bases). V gave up 5 bases and J gave up 0 bases, with 13 bases separating them. Germline CDR1 and CDR2: SGHVS and FQNEAQ. The CDR3 totals 16 residues. CDR3 bases: TGTGCCAGCAGCCATACAGGGTCTGCAACTAATGAAAAACTGTTTTTT. It encodes CASSHTGSATNEKLFF.

V usage is TRBV6-5 and J usage is TRBJ2-5; 7 nucleotides agree with TRBD2. Unmatched junction bases numbered 10, after V lost 8 bases and J lost 4 bases. CDR3 length equals 14 residues. The germline V gene encodes CDR1 MNHEY and CDR2 SVGAGI. CDR3 nucleotides: TGTGCCAGCGCCCCAGGGTGGGGGGGAGAGACCCAGTACTTC. Translating gives CASAPGWGGETQYF.

This chain uses TRBV5-6 with TRBJ2-3, with D tentatively TRBD2 (6 bases). The germline gives CDR1 SGHDT, CDR2 YYEEEE. There are 16 residues in the CDR3. V lost 4 bases to trimming and J lost 4 bases, with 19 bases between them. The CDR3 spells CASSQETTSHADTQYF. CDR3 nucleotide sequence: TGTGCCAGCAGCCAGGAAACGACTAGTCATGCAGATACGCAGTATTTT.

This clone was counted ten times or more. The chain couples TRBV5-1 to TRBJ2-2, with 8 positions matching TRBD1. This CDR3 region has 16 residues. The trim removed 0 bases at V and 3 bases at J, leaving 4 bases unmatched. The germline V gene has CDR1 SGHRS and CDR2 YFSETQ. For the CDR3, the DNA is TGCGCCAGCAGCTTGGTCCAGGGGGCTGACACCGGGGAGCTGTTTTTT. Residues: CASSLVQGADTGELFF.

The chain joins TRBV19 to TRBJ1-3; the D is unclear. This CDR3 is built from 14 residues. The V and J ends lost 3 bases and 0 bases respectively, with 6 bases between them. Germline values: CDR1 LNHDA, CDR2 SQIVND (reference sequence). The CDR3 region has the DNA TGTGCCAGTAGTATCGCGTTCTCTGGAAACACCATATATTTT. Translating it yields CASSIAFSGNTIYF.

The V gene is TRBV6-5, the J gene TRBJ1-2; D not certain. V was cut by 0 bases and J by 1 base, with 12 bases left in between. CDR3 size: 16 residues. CDR1 is MNHEY and CDR2 is SVGAGI in the germline V gene. The CDR3 reads CASSYSGQALNYGYTF. The CDR3 nucleotides are TGTGCCAGCAGTTACTCGGGCCAGGCCCTTAACTATGGCTACACCTTC.

For the CDR3, the DNA is TGTGCCAGTAGTGCCGCGACAGGGGGCAGATCACCCCTCCACTTT. Its translation is CASSAATGGRSPLHF. V is TRBV19 and J is TRBJ1-6, with 10 nucleotides matching TRBD1. This CDR3 spans 15 amino acids. Losses at the gene ends were 5 bases for V and 10 bases for J; bases not matched to a gene: 8. Per germline, CDR1 LNHDA and CDR2 SQIVND (reference sequence).